The 23 T cell receptor beta chains below all came from one sample that was sequenced in a study of cytomegalovirus exposure and HLA in healthy donors (dated by TCRdb to the late 2010s). The library was made by the immunoSEQ multiplex PCR assay. For the multiplex PCR, a mixture combining 60 forward primers for TCR Vbeta segments and 13 reverse primers for TCR Jbeta segments was used. TCRdb carries this immuneACCESS record with in-frame sequences only. Its versions omit some clonotypes, under half of them owing to an unresolved V gene in the studies checked, with the rest unexplained. For this sample the table gives roughly 120,000 clones, of which 77% were detected only once. Clones ranked in the top ten supply roughly 4% of the sample. Source material: PBMCs. The receptors come from a human donor in good health.

This clone has only a few counts. The CDR3 region has the DNA TGTGCCAGCAGCTTTCAGGGAAATGAGCAGTTCTTC. It encodes CASSFQGNEQFF. The rearrangement uses TRBV7-3 and TRBJ2-1; D is possibly TRBD1 (5 bases). Trimming removed 3 bases at V and 7 bases at J, with 7 bases between. The CDR3 totals 12 residues. Germline assignment: CDR1 SGHTA and CDR2 FQGTGA. Using reference TRBV7-3 and TRBJ2-1 for the parts outside the CDR3, the full variable domain is GAGVSQTPSNKVTEKGKYVELRCDPISGHTALYWYRQSLGQGPEFLIYFQGTGAADDSGLPNDRFFAVRPEGSVSTLKIQRTERGDSAVYLCASSFQGNEQFFGPGTRLTVL.

In regard to this clone: Relative to the germline gene, one junction end is altered; a read error may explain this. The V and J genes are TRBV4-1 and TRBJ2-5; TRBD1 matches 7 bases. The V gene's germline CDR1 is MGHRA and CDR2 YSYEKL. This CDR3 is 14 amino acids long. CDR3 loop: CASSQDDRGGPQDF. The CDR3 DNA follows: TGCGCCAGCAGCCAAGATGACCGAGGGGGCCCCCAGGACTTC.

The chain joins TRBV19 to TRBJ1-5; no clear D gene. The CDR3 extends over 14 amino acids. V lost 5 bases and J 3 bases, leaving 11 bases between the germline ends. Germline V gene sequence: CDR1 LNHDA, CDR2 SQIVND (reference sequence). The CDR3 loop reads CASSRETINQPQHF. CDR3 in DNA: TGTGCCAGTAGTCGGGAGACAATCAATCAGCCCCAGCATTTT. Drawing the rest from reference TRBV19 and TRBJ1-5, the complete variable domain is DGGITQSPKYLFRKEGQNVTLSCEQNLNHDAMYWYRQDPGQGLRLIYYSQIVNDFQKGDIAEGYSVSREKKESFPLTVTSAQKNPTAFYLCASSRETINQPQHFGDGTRLSIL.

The chain couples TRBV29-1 to TRBJ2-1, with 13 bases that match TRBD2. The CDR3 length is 15 residues. V dropped 4 bases and J dropped 9; count of bases not matched to a gene: 9. The V gene's germline CDR1 is SQVTM and CDR2 ANQGSEA. For the CDR3, the DNA is TGCAGCGTTGCGTCCGGACTAGCGGGAGTCCGTGAGCAGTTCTTC. Translation gives CSVASGLAGVREQFF.

The chain recombines TRBV7-9 with TRBJ2-5; 7 nucleotides agree with TRBD2. With 1 base clipped from V and 5 bases from J, the junction kept 7 bases outside the gene matches. The germline V gene has CDR1 SEHNR and CDR2 FQNEAQ (reference sequence). CDR3 length: 15 amino acids. The CDR3 here is CASSLGRERSETQYF. CDR3 DNA: TGTGCCAGCAGCTTAGGGCGGGAGAGGTCGGAGACCCAGTACTTC.

This clone came up once. The gene calls are TRBV28 and TRBJ2-5; TRBD2 aligns across 8 bases. The CDR3 is 13 residues long. V lost 7 bases, J lost 4 bases, and 5 bases stayed unmatched. The germline V gene has CDR1 MDHEN and CDR2 SYDVKM. The CDR3 sequence: CASTRGGLETQYF. The CDR3 nucleotides are TGTGCCAGCACCCGGGGGGGGCTAGAGACCCAGTACTTC.

This clone was observed a handful of times. The V gene is TRBV20-1, the J gene TRBJ1-2; D possibly corresponds to TRBD1 (6 bases). V was shortened by 6 bases and J by 7 bases, with 12 bases between the two germline ends. Germline CDR1 and CDR2: DFQATT and SNEGSKA (reference sequence). The CDR3 has 11 amino acids. CDR3 amino acids: CSATGTIGYTF. CDR3 coding DNA: TGCAGTGCAACCGGGACAATTGGCTACACCTTC.

The chain carries TRBV5-1 and TRBJ1-2, with 8 nucleotides matching TRBD1. Germline trimming cut 1 base from V and 4 bases from J; bases unmatched to any gene: 6. This CDR3 comprises 15 residues. Germline CDR1 is SGHRS and CDR2 is YFSETQ. The CDR3: CASSLSGQGGYGYTF. The CDR3 DNA is TGCGCCAGCAGCTTGAGCGGACAGGGCGGCTATGGCTACACCTTC. The full variable domain, completed using reference TRBV5-1 and TRBJ1-2, is KAGVTQTPRYLIKTRGQQVTLSCSPISGHRSVSWYQQTPGQGLQFLFEYFSETQRNKGNFPGRFSGRQFSNSRSEMNVSTLELGDSALYLCASSLSGQGGYGYTFGSGTRLTVV.

The rearrangement uses TRBV28 and TRBJ2-1, with 10 bases matching TRBD2. Germline V gives CDR1 MDHEN, CDR2 SYDVKM. This CDR3 comprises 15 residues. The V gene end was trimmed by 4 bases and the J gene end by 4 bases; junction bases not matched to a gene: 4. CDR3 nucleotides: TGTGCCAGCAGTTCCGCACTAGCGGGATACAATGAGCAGTTCTTC. Protein: CASSSALAGYNEQFF. The entire variable domain, with the rest obtained from reference TRBV28 and TRBJ2-1, is as follows: DVKVTQSSRYLVKRTGEKVFLECVQDMDHENMFWYRQDPGLGLRLIYFSYDVKMKEKGDIPEGYSVSREKKERFSLILESASTNQTSMYLCASSSALAGYNEQFFGPGTRLTVL.

The chain recombines TRBV7-9 with TRBJ1-4, with 9 positions matching TRBD1. The CDR3 consists of 15 residues. CDR1 SEHNR and CDR2 FQNEAQ come from the germline V gene (reference sequence). Unmatched junction bases numbered 6, after V lost 3 bases and J lost 7 bases. This CDR3 is CASSFLTGGAEKLFF. Written as DNA, the CDR3 is TGTGCCAGCAGCTTCCTCACAGGGGGCGCTGAAAAACTGTTTTTT.

The V gene is TRBV28, the J gene TRBJ2-7; 12 nucleotides line up with TRBD2. The CDR3 consists of 15 residues. Looked up from germline, CDR1 is MDHEN and CDR2 is SYDVKM. The V and J ends lost 2 bases and 3 bases, in that order; junction bases with no gene match: 2. The DNA for the CDR3 is TGTGCCAGCAGTTTAGGGACTAGCGGGTTCTACGAGCAGTACTTC. It is translated as CASSLGTSGFYEQYF.

In DNA form, the CDR3 reads TGTGCCAGCAGCCAAGTAAATGGCGGGACGACAGATACGCAGTATTTT. It specifies CASSQVNGGTTDTQYF. The chain combines TRBV4-2 with TRBJ2-3; D might be TRBD2 (6 bases). The CDR3 has 16 residues. The V end lost 1 base, the J end lost 3 bases, and 14 bases lay between the germline ends. Germline CDR1 reads LGHNA; CDR2 reads YNFKEQ.

CDR3 protein: CASSYSSGRANEQFF. Here the CDR3 DNA reads TGTGCCAGCAGTTACTCTAGCGGGAGGGCCAATGAGCAGTTCTTC. The J gene is TRBJ2-1, the V gene TRBV6-5; TRBD2 matches at 11 bases. The ends lost 0 bases at V and 6 bases at J; junction bases unmatched: 1. The CDR3 runs 15 residues. The V gene's germline CDR1 is MNHEY and CDR2 SVGAGI.

The DNA for the CDR3 is TGTGCCAGCAGTTTATATATGCGAGCTCGGAATCAGCCCCAGCATTTT. As protein: CASSLYMRARNQPQHF. The V call is TRBV28, the J call TRBJ1-5, with unresolved D. The V gene lost 1 base and the J gene lost 4 bases, with 14 bases spanning the gap. Germline V lookup: CDR1 MDHEN, CDR2 SYDVKM. CDR3 length: 16 residues.

V and J are TRBV10-2 and TRBJ2-3; a possible D gene is TRBD1 (5 bases). The CDR3 contains 13 residues. Trimming stripped 2 bases from V and 3 bases from J, with 6 bases between. In germline, CDR1 is WSHSY, CDR2 SAAADI. The CDR3 nucleotides read TGCGCCAGCAGTGAGCAGGGAACAGATACGCAGTATTTT. Translating gives CASSEQGTDTQYF.

This clone occurred a few times. This chain links TRBV9 with TRBJ1-2; 9 bases agree with TRBD1. The CDR3 runs 20 residues. Per germline, CDR1 SGDLS and CDR2 YYNGEE. The ends lost 2 bases at V and 3 bases at J; junction bases unmatched: 20. DNA for the CDR3: TGTGCCAGCAGCGTCCATAGGGTACCGTACCGGGACAGGGAGGACTATGGCTACACCTTC. Its protein product is CASSVHRVPYRDREDYGYTF.

The rearrangement joins TRBV9 to TRBJ2-1; 9 bases are a match to TRBD2. The CDR3 runs 15 residues. The V segment lost 3 bases and the J segment 7 bases; nucleotides outside the gene matches: 8. In germline, CDR1 is SGDLS, CDR2 YYNGEE. The CDR3 DNA reads as TGTGCCAGCAGCGCGCTAGCGGGACGGTGGAATGAGCAGTTCTTC. It translates to CASSALAGRWNEQFF.

The CDR3 reads CASSVGLAGGTDTQYF. The CDR3 bases are TGTGCCAGCAGCGTAGGGCTAGCGGGAGGCACAGATACGCAGTATTTT. The chain has TRBV9 and TRBJ2-3, with 10 bases lining up with TRBD2. V shed 0 bases, J shed 1 base, and the junction held 2 bases outside the gene matches. Germline V lookup: CDR1 SGDLS, CDR2 YYNGEE. The CDR3 is 16 amino acids. Drawing the rest from reference TRBV9 and TRBJ2-3, the complete variable domain is DSGVTQTPKHLITATGQRVTLRCSPRSGDLSVYWYQQSLDQGLQFLIQYYNGEERAKGNILERFSAQQFPDLHSELNLSSLELGDSALYFCASSVGLAGGTDTQYFGPGTRLTVL.

The chain links TRBV18 to TRBJ1-1; 9 positions agree with TRBD1. The trim removed 5 bases at V and 0 bases at J, leaving 7 bases unmatched. This CDR3 comprises 16 residues. CDR1 KGHSH and CDR2 LQKENI come from the germline V gene. Here the CDR3 reads CASSFTTGGLNTEAFF. CDR3 nucleotide sequence: TGTGCCAGCTCATTTACTACAGGGGGCTTGAACACTGAAGCTTTCTTT.

The V gene is TRBV11-3, the J gene TRBJ2-5, with 13 bases lining up with TRBD2. V trimming: 1 base; J trimming: 5 bases; junction bases outside the gene matches: 1. The CDR3 has 15 residues. Germline CDR1 is SGHNT and CDR2 is YENEEA. The chain's CDR3 is CASSLVTSGRETQYF. CDR3 nucleotide sequence: TGTGCCAGCAGCTTAGTGACTAGCGGGAGGGAGACCCAGTACTTC.

The chain joins TRBV6-5 to TRBJ2-4; TRBD1 agrees at 8 bases. After removal of 5 bases from V and 7 bases from J, the junction contained 10 bases not matched to a gene. Per germline, CDR1 MNHEY and CDR2 SVGAGI. There are 15 residues in the CDR3. CDR3 in DNA: TGTGCCAGCAGTCTCGACGGGACAGGAGCGAACATTCAGTACTTC. It codes for CASSLDGTGANIQYF.

V usage is TRBV4-1 and J usage is TRBJ2-2; D not resolved. The V end was cut by 5 bases, the J end by 5 bases, with 15 bases between. The CDR3 consists of 15 residues. CDR1 is MGHRA and CDR2 is YSYEKL in the germline V gene. The CDR3 nucleotides are TGCGCCAGCAGCTTAGGATCGGGTAATACCGGGGAGCTGTTTTTT. Translated, it gives CASSLGSGNTGELFF.

The chain recombines TRBV5-8 with TRBJ2-3, with TRBD2 identical over 10 bases. Germline assignment: CDR1 SGHTS and CDR2 YDEGEE. With 4 bases clipped from V and 4 bases from J, the junction kept 3 bases outside the gene matches. This CDR3 comprises 14 residues. The CDR3 sequence is CASSRTSGADTQYF. CDR3 DNA sequence: TGTGCCAGCAGCCGCACTAGCGGGGCAGATACGCAGTATTTT. Using reference TRBV5-8 and TRBJ2-3 for the parts outside the CDR3, the full variable domain is EAGVTQSPTHLIKTRGQQATLRCSPISGHTSVYWYQQALGLGLQFLLWYDEGEERNRGNFPPRFSGRQFPNYSSELNVNALELEDSALYLCASSRTSGADTQYFGPGTRLTVL.